This T cell receptor beta chain was documented in a study of T cell repertoires in cytomegalovirus infection. Looking at the study overall: Shared public TCR beta signatures pointed to both CMV infection and a matching HLA type. Findings and limits, study-wide: There were HLA-C-restricted CMV-specific TCR beta clonotypes dominating the ex vivo response. Cumulated frequencies of public TCR beta families served to identify carriers of CMV plus the relevant HLA.

One entry per CDR3 protein results from TCRdb running MiXCR on the reads. The sample lists some 280,000 distinct CDR3 sequences, roughly an eighth occurring once. This clonotype occurred many times. No antigen is known for it. V shed 6 bases, J shed 6 bases, and the junction held 12 bases outside the gene matches. Per the germline V gene, CDR1 is MNHEY and CDR2 is SVGEGT. This CDR3 is built from 16 residues. This clonotype was sampled from a human donor in good health (CMV status not recorded). Some clones in this sample may be carry-over from other donors' samples. The chain couples TRBV6-2 or TRBV6-3 to TRBJ2-1; 9 positions match TRBD2. The sample was PBMCs. This chain's CDR3 is CASRDSGGDQGNEQFF. CDR3 DNA sequence: TGTGCCAGCAGGGATAGCGGGGGCGATCAAGGCAATGAGCAGTTCTTC.